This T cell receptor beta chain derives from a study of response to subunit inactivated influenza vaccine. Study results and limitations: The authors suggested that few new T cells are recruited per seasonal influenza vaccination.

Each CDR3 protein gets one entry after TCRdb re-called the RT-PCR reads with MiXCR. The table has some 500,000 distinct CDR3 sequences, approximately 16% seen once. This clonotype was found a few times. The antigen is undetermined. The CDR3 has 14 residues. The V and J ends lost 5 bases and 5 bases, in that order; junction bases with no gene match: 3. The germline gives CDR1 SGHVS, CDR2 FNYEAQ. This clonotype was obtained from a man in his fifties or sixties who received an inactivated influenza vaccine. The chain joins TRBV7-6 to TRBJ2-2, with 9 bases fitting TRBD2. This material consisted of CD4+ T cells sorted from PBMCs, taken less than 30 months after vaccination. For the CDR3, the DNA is TGTGCCAGCAGCGTTACTAGCGGGACCGGGGAGCTGTTTTTT. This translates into CASSVTSGTGELFF.